One T cell receptor beta chain is described in this entry. Its antigen is currently not known. Base-call qualities are not available, and no considerably larger clone is one nucleotide away. The data belong to a study of blood T cell repertoires in COVID-19 (dated by TCRdb to 2020 to 2021). About the investigation overall: Collaborator samples came from the United States, Italy and Spain and covered acute and convalescent phases of COVID-19. The prospective study material was composed of cDNA or gDNA derived from T cells, B-cell-depleted T cells, or PBMCs. Subjects who had been exposed to COVID-19, were actively infected with it, or had recovered from it provided the deeply sampled blood TCRbeta repertoires that made up the dataset. The repertoires were released in a freely available public database meant as a resource for research on the immune response to SARS-CoV-2. The samples were drawn from two sources: the first 160 participants of the ongoing ImmuneRACE study, and 1,200 or so subjects contributed by 6 global collaborators. The sample metadata nearly always contained a de-identified subject ID, COVID-19 status, age in years and sex. Where HLA class I and class II types were available, the types were taken from metadata supplied by the sample provider, not from assay-based typing. What the work shows at the level of the full study, not this receptor alone: The quantity of clinical and demographic metadata differed by source and by participant and was supplied without curation.

Based on the germline V gene, the CDR1 and CDR2 sequences are SGHRS and YFSETQ. From the cysteine up to the phenylalanine, the CDR3 has a length of 15 residues. Solely the CDR3 DNA is kept, with 45 bases framed from the first base. At the junction V is shortened by 4 bases and J by 3 bases; bases outside the gene matches: 7. TCRbeta CDR3 regions were amplified from genomic DNA by means of the immunoSEQ Assay, a bias-controlled multiplex PCR. In the original analysis: Within the assay, amplification of reference gene primers was used to estimate how many nucleated cells each sample contained. To quantify the absolute abundance of each unique TCRbeta CDR3 rearrangement, sequence reads were collapsed and filtered. For each sample, productive Simpson clonality was calculated by taking the square root of Simpson's diversity index across productive rearrangements. What TCRdb holds here is the immuneACCESS table cut down to in-frame rearrangements. Part of the clones is not present; checked against another copy, under half of the missing clones reflect an unresolved V gene, and the others are unexplained. The V and J calls and clone size were taken over from that table, and D and trimming were inferred from the DNA. The sample profile shows some 200,000 clones; around 95% of them were found once. The top ten clonotypes cover 0.6% to 0.9% of the sample.

One collaborating source in Seattle enrolled patients while the patients were actively infected and followed the patients over time throughout the course of disease. Each collaborating institution followed its own protocols to collect whole blood in K2EDTA tubes. For TCRbeta analysis, collaborator samples were shipped as frozen whole blood, as isolated PBMCs, or as DNA extracted from either sample type. The sequence links TRBV5-1 to TRBJ2-5, with 9 bases in between that match TRBD2. What was sequenced was peripheral blood. This TCR came from a man aged 25 to 40 with COVID-19, enrolled during active disease. The CDR3 amino acid sequence is: CASSRRSSGEETQYF. The bases read TGCGCCAGCAGCCGCCGCTCTAGCGGGGAAGAGACCCAGTACTTC.